The 2 T cell receptor beta chains below all came from one sample that was sequenced in a study of CD8+ T cells in alopecia areata. RNA was isolated and reverse transcribed to cDNA, the sequencing template. Only in-frame clones appear in the TCRdb table, and some are missing; sequencing was by immunoSEQ multiplex PCR. This repertoire shows about 110,000 clones, around 83% found once; its top ten account for 20% to 25%. Described treatment: oral pan-JAK inhibitor, 5-10 mg twice daily. Material: CD8+ T cells sorted from blood, obtained at week 24, from a patient treated with tofacitinib. These receptors were collected from a human donor with alopecia areata.

The chain employs TRBV10-3 and TRBJ2-5; possibly TRBD1 for D (6 bases). V lost 2 bases and J lost 4, with 8 bases in between. CDR1 and CDR2 from the germline V gene are ENHRY and SYGVKD. The CDR3 covers 13 residues. CDR3 nucleotides: TGTGCCATCAGTGAGGGCAGGGGAGAGACCCAGTACTTC. It is translated as CAISEGRGETQYF.

Only a few counts were recorded for this clone. The chain recombines TRBV14 with TRBJ2-1, with D possibly being TRBD2 (6 bases). There are 13 residues in the CDR3. The germline gives CDR1 SGHDN, CDR2 FVKESK. The V end was cut by 1 base, the J end by 13 bases, with 14 bases between. CDR3 in amino acids: CASSQGWGTVQFF. CDR3 DNA sequence: TGTGCCAGCAGCCAAGGATGGGGGACTGTTCAGTTCTTC.